This T cell receptor (beta chain) was sequenced during a study of T cells after yellow fever vaccination (dated by TCRdb to about 2019). Regarding the complete study: Libraries from fractions with low cell numbers were prepared with the SMART-Seq v4 Ultra Low Input RNA kit. Two healthy male donors, one aged 18 to 30 and one aged 30 to 40 years, made up the cohort. Blood was drawn at multiple timepoints before and after primary and secondary immunization, with bulk PBMC replicates and cell subsets isolated. Bulk TCR alpha and beta repertoires were sequenced longitudinally to track T-cell clones before and after primary and booster YFV17D yellow fever vaccination. What the authors observed across the whole study: A small fraction of clonotypes appeared in both the CD4 and CD8 compartments, likely as a result of convergent recombination. After the booster, most clones that had expanded after primary vaccination were detected again (almost 97% of CD4 and 88% of CD8), suggesting broad maintenance of memory. Compared with the primary T-cell response, the secondary T-cell response was faster but weaker, reaching its peak on day 5 rather than on day 15. Computational filtering was required because FACS-sorted repertoires could contain abundant contaminating clonotypes from the bulk population. Only two donors were included in the study, so the extent to which the findings can be generalized is limited.

In its sample, this clonotype was seen a few times. The clone's antigen remains unknown. Within one base of it there is no much larger clone, and no base qualities were kept. According to the study, the label for this sample's treatment or condition signals: live attenuated yellow fever vaccine strain. At each blood-draw timepoint, two biological replicates of bulk PBMCs were collected. A standard Ficoll-Paque protocol was used to isolate PBMCs from peripheral blood. TriZol was used to extract RNA from bulk PBMCs, CD4 and CD8 fractions, and dextramer-positive and dextramer-negative fractions. Sequencing was performed on an Illumina NovaSeq 6000. Synthesis of TCR cDNA relied on 5'RACE template switching, a step that introduced a universal primer site along with unique molecular identifiers. cDNA synthesis was primed from both the TCR alpha and TCR beta constant segments. Library amplification used two PCR steps, and the second PCR step added sample barcodes and sequencing adapters. Libraries were sequenced on Illumina HiSeq 2500 (2x100 bp) or NovaSeq (2x150 bp). From the authors' description of their analysis: Demultiplexing of reads and collapsing into UMI consensus sequences were performed with MIGEC, and V(D)J alignment was carried out with MiXCR. Using edgeR on replicate PBMC samples, clonotypes were called vaccine-responding if FDR was below 0.01 and the log2 fold change was above 5 up to day 15. Each bulk clonotype received a CD4 or CD8 identity based on whether the sequenced CD4 or CD8 repertoire contained that clonotype at higher abundance. Clones were called with MiXCR by TCRdb after fastp trimmed the public reads at Q25, and only in-frame beta chains were retained. Duplicate CDR3 protein sequences are folded into a single record with the most common DNA and genes. For this entry, the V and J calls and clone size follow TCRdb and not the study's own pipeline. The sample table lists hundreds of thousands of distinct CDR3 sequences, roughly 4% of them with a count of one. The ten largest clones take up around 24% of the sample.

After removal of 6 bases from V and 2 bases from J, the junction retains 4 bases not matched to a gene. Including the terminal cysteine and phenylalanine, the CDR3 comprises 13 residues. The DNA shown is the 39-base CDR3, in frame from base 1. Looking up the germline V gene yields CDR1 KGHSH and CDR2 LQKENI. The sequence derives from a man aged 18 to 30 who received the YFV17D yellow fever vaccine. Sequences were derived from PBMCs, sampled on the day of the yellow fever booster vaccination. In this chain, TRBV18 is recombined with TRBJ2-7; 7 central bases correspond to TRBD2. The DNA reads TGTGCCAGCTCCGGAGCGGGGACCTACGAGCAGTACTTC. Translated, this gives CASSGAGTYEQYF.